The T cell receptor (beta chain) described here comes from a study of blood T cell repertoires in COVID-19. Study-level information: The origin of the acute and convalescent COVID-19 samples was the United States, Italy and Spain. T cells, B-cell-depleted T cells, or PBMCs supplied cDNA or gDNA.

Per germline, CDR1 MGHRA and CDR2 YSYEKL. The V gene lost 1 base and the J gene lost 2 bases, with 9 bases spanning the gap. This CDR3 contains 14 residues. Per the study methods: Estimated nucleated cell counts came from reference gene primer amplification. TCRdb's table, derived via immunoSEQ multiplex PCR, lists solely in-frame clones and lacks some. V, J and clone size derive from that table, while D and trimming were established from the DNA sequence. The sample shows roughly 380,000 clones, approximately 91% of them seen only once. Sequenced sample: peripheral blood. This clonotype was sampled from a woman between 35 and 50 years old with COVID-19, enrolled during active disease. The chain is built from TRBV4-1 and TRBJ2-7, with a tentative D call TRBD2 (5 bases). The CDR3, as DNA: TGCGCCAGCAGCCAAGGGCAGGAGGCCTACGAGCAGTACTTC. Its protein is CASSQGQEAYEQYF.